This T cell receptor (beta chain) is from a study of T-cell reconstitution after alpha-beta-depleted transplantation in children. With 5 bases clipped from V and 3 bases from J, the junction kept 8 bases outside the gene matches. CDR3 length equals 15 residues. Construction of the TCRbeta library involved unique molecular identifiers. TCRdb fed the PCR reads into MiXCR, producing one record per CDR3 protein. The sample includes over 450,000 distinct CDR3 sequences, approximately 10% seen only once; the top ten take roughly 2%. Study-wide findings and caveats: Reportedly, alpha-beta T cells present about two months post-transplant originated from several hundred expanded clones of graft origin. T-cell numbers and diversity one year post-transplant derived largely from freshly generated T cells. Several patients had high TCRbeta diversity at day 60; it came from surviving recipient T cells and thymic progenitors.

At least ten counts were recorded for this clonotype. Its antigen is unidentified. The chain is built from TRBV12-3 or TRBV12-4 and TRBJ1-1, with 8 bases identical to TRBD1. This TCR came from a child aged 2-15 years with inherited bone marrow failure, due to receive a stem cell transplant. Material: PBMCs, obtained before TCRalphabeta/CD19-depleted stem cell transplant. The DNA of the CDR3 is TGTGCCAGCAGTCCATCGACAGGGGTAGACACTGAAGCTTTCTTT. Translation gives CASSPSTGVDTEAFF.